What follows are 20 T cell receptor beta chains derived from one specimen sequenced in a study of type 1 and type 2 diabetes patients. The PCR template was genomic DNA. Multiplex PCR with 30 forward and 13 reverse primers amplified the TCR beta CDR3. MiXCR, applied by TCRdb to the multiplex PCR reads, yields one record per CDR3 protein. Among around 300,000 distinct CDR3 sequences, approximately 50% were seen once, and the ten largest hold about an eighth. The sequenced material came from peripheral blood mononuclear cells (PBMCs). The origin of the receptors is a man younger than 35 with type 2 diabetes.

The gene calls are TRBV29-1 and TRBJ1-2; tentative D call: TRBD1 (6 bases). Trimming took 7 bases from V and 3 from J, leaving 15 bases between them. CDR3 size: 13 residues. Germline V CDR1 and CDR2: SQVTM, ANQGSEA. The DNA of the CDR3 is TGCAGCGCTCGGGACAACGAAGACTATGGCTACACCTTC. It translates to CSARDNEDYGYTF. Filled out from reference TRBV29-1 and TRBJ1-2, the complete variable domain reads SAVISQKPSRDICQRGTSLTIQCQVDSQVTMMFWYRQQPGQSLTLIATANQGSEATYESGFVIDKFPISRPNLTFSTLTVSNMSPEDSSIYLCSARDNEDYGYTFGSGTRLTVV.

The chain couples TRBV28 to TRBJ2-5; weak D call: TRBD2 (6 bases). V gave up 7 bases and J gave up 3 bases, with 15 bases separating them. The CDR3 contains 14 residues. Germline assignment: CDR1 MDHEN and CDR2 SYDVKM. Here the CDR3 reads CASTYGRGKETQYF. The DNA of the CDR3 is TGTGCCAGCACCTATGGCCGGGGGAAAGAGACCCAGTACTTC.

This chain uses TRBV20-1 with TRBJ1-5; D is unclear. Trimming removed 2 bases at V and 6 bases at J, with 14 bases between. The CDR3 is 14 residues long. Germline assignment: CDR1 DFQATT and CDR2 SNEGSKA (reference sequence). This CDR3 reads CSARTVGGLQPQHF. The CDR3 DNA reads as TGCAGTGCTAGAACAGTCGGTGGACTTCAGCCCCAGCATTTT.

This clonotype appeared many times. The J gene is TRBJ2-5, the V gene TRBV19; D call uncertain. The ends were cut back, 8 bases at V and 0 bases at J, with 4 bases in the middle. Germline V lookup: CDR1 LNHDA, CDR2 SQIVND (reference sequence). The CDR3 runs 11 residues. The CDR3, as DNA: TGTGCCAGTCTGTACCAAGAGACCCAGTACTTC. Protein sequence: CASLYQETQYF. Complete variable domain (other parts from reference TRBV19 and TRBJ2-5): DGGITQSPKYLFRKEGQNVTLSCEQNLNHDAMYWYRQDPGQGLRLIYYSQIVNDFQKGDIAEGYSVSREKKESFPLTVTSAQKNPTAFYLCASLYQETQYFGPGTRLLVL.

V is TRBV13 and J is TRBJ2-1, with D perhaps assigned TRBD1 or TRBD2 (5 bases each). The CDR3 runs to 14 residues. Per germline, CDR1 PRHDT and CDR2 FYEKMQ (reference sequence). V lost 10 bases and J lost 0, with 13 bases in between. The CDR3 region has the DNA TGTGCCATCAGGGTCGGGGCCTCCTACAATGAGCAGTTCTTC. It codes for CAIRVGASYNEQFF. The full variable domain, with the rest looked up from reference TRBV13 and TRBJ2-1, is AAGVIQSPRHLIKEKRETATLKCYPIPRHDTVYWYQQGPGQDPQFLISFYEKMQSDKGSIPDRFSAQQFSDYHSELNMSSLELGDSALYFCAIRVGASYNEQFFGPGTRLTVL.

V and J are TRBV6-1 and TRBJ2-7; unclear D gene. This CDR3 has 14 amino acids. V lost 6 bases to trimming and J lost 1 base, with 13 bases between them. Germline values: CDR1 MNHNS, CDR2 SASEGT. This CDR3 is CASRGAGVSYEQYF. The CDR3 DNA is TGTGCCAGCAGAGGCGCAGGCGTATCCTACGAGCAGTACTTC.

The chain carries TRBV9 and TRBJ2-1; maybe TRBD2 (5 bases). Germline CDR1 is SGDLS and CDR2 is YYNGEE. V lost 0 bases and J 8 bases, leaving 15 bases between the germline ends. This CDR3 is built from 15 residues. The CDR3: CASSVATRAFDEQFF. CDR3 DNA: TGTGCCAGCAGCGTAGCTACTAGGGCGTTCGATGAGCAGTTCTTC.

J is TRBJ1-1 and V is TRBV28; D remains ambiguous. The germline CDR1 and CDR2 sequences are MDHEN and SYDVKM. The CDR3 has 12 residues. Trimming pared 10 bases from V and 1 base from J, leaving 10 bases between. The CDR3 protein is CAIKTGNTEAFF. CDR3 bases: TGTGCCATCAAGACGGGGAACACTGAAGCTTTCTTT.

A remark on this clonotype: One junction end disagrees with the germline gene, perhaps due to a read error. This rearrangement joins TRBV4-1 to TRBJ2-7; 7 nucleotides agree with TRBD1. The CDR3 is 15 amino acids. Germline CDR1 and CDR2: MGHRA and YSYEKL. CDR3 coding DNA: TGTGCCAGCAGCCAAACCGCGACAGGGCTCCACGAGCAGTACTTC. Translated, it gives CASSQTATGLHEQYF.

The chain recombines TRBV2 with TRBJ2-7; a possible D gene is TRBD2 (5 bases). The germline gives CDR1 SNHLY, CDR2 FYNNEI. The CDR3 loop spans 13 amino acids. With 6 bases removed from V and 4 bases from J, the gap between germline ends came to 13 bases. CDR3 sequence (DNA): TGTGCCAGCAGGCCACTAGGCTTGTACGAGCAGTACTTC. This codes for CASRPLGLYEQYF.

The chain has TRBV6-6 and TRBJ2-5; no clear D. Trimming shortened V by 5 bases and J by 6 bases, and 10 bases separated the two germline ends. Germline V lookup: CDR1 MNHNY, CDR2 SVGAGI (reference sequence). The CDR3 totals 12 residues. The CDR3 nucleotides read TGTGCCAGCAGTGTCGTTTCACAGACCCAGTACTTC. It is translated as CASSVVSQTQYF.

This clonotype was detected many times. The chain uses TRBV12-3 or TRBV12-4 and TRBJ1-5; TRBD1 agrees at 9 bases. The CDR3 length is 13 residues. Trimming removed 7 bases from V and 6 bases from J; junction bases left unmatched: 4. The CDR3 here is CASTVDRGQPQHF. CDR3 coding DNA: TGTGCCAGCACAGTGGACAGGGGTCAGCCCCAGCATTTT.

The CDR3, as DNA: TGTGCCATCAAGGACGGCGACAACCACTATGGCTACACCTTC. This translates into CAIKDGDNHYGYTF. This chain joins TRBV10-3 and TRBJ1-2, with D uncertain. Germline assignment: CDR1 ENHRY and CDR2 SYGVKD. CDR3 length equals 14 residues. The ends were cut back, 7 bases at V and 3 bases at J, with 15 bases in the middle.

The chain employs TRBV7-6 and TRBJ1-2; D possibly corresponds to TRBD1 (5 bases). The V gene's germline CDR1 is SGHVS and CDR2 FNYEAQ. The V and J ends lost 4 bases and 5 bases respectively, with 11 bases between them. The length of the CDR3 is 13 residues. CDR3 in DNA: TGTGCCAGCAGCTCACAGGAAGGGTATGGCTACACCTTC. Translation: CASSSQEGYGYTF.

Here the CDR3 reads CASSPGGPSTDTQYF. The DNA of the CDR3 is TGTGCCAGCAGCCCCGGGGGACCCAGCACAGATACGCAGTATTTT. The rearrangement links TRBV7-3 to TRBJ2-3; perhaps TRBD2 as D (6 bases). Germline V gene lookup returns CDR1 SGHTA and CDR2 FQGTGA. This CDR3 is 15 amino acids long. V was trimmed by 5 bases and J by 0 bases, leaving 12 bases between them. Full variable domain (rest looked up from reference TRBV7-3 and TRBJ2-3): GAGVSQTPSNKVTEKGKYVELRCDPISGHTALYWYRQSLGQGPEFLIYFQGTGAADDSGLPNDRFFAVRPEGSVSTLKIQRTERGDSAVYLCASSPGGPSTDTQYFGPGTRLTVL.

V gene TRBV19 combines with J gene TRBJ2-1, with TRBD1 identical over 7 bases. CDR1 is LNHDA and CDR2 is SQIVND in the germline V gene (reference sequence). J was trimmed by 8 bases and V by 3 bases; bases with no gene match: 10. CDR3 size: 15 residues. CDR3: CASSMGPTGAHEQFF. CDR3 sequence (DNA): TGTGCCAGTAGTATGGGACCAACAGGGGCCCATGAGCAGTTCTTC. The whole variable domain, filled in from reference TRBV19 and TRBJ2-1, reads DGGITQSPKYLFRKEGQNVTLSCEQNLNHDAMYWYRQDPGQGLRLIYYSQIVNDFQKGDIAEGYSVSREKKESFPLTVTSAQKNPTAFYLCASSMGPTGAHEQFFGPGTRLTVL.

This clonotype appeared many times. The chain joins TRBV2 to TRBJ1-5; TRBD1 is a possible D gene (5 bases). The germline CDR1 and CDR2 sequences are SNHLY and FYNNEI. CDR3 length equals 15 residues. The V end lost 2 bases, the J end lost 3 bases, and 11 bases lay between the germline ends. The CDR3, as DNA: TGTGCCAGCAGTGAATTGAGGGGACTCAATCAGCCCCAGCATTTT. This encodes CASSELRGLNQPQHF.

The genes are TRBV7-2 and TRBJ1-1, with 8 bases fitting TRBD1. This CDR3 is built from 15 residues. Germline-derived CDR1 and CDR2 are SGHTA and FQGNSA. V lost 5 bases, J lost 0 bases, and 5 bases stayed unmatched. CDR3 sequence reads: CASSLDREVNTEAFF. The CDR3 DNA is TGTGCCAGCAGCCTGGACAGGGAGGTGAACACTGAAGCTTTCTTT.

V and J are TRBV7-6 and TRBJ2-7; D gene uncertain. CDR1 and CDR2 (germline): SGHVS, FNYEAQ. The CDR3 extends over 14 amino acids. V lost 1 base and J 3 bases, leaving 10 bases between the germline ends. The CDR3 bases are TGTGCCAGCAGCTTAGACGAGAAGAACTACGAGCAGTACTTC. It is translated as CASSLDEKNYEQYF.

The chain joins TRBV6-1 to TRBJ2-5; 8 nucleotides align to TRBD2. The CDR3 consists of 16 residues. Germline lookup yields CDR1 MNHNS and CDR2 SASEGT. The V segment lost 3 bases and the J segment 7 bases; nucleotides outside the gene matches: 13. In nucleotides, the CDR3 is TGTGCCAGCAGTGATGTGATAGCCGGGGGGGGTGTGACCCAGTACTTC. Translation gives CASSDVIAGGGVTQYF.